This T cell receptor (beta chain) was recorded in a study of vaccination and CD4 T cells after COVID-19. Overall study context: For post-vaccine samples, collection took place a median approximately 72 days after dose two, ranging from 14 to 241. Cells received overlapping spike peptides from SARS-CoV-2, HCoV-NL63, HCoV-OC43 and HCoV-229E as stimulation.

Oncomine TCR Beta short-read sequencing was applied to DNA from cultured CD4+ T cells. A single record per CDR3 protein comes from TCRdb applying MiXCR to the PCR reads. Of under 30,000 distinct CDR3 sequences listed, roughly 39% are singletons. The V gene's germline CDR1 is SEHNR and CDR2 FQNEAQ (reference sequence). Trimming pared 1 base from V and 11 bases from J, leaving 16 bases between. CDR3 length: 14 amino acids. Treatment described: approximately 10-day PBMC culture with coronavirus spike peptide pools or control peptides (ViraFEST assay). Study-level points and caveats: A median approximately 86% of convalescent patients' SARS-CoV-2-reactive clones emerged only after vaccination.

To note about this clonotype: Antigen specificity is unknown.

Specimen: CD4+ T cells from blood, cultured in vitro. The TCR originated in a human donor who had recovered from COVID-19. The rearrangement links TRBV7-9 to TRBJ2-3, with D possibly TRBD1 on 5 matching bases. In DNA form, the CDR3 reads TGTGCCAGCAGCTTAGGGGCAGGGCCGGCCCGGCAGTATTTT. Residues: CASSLGAGPARQYF.